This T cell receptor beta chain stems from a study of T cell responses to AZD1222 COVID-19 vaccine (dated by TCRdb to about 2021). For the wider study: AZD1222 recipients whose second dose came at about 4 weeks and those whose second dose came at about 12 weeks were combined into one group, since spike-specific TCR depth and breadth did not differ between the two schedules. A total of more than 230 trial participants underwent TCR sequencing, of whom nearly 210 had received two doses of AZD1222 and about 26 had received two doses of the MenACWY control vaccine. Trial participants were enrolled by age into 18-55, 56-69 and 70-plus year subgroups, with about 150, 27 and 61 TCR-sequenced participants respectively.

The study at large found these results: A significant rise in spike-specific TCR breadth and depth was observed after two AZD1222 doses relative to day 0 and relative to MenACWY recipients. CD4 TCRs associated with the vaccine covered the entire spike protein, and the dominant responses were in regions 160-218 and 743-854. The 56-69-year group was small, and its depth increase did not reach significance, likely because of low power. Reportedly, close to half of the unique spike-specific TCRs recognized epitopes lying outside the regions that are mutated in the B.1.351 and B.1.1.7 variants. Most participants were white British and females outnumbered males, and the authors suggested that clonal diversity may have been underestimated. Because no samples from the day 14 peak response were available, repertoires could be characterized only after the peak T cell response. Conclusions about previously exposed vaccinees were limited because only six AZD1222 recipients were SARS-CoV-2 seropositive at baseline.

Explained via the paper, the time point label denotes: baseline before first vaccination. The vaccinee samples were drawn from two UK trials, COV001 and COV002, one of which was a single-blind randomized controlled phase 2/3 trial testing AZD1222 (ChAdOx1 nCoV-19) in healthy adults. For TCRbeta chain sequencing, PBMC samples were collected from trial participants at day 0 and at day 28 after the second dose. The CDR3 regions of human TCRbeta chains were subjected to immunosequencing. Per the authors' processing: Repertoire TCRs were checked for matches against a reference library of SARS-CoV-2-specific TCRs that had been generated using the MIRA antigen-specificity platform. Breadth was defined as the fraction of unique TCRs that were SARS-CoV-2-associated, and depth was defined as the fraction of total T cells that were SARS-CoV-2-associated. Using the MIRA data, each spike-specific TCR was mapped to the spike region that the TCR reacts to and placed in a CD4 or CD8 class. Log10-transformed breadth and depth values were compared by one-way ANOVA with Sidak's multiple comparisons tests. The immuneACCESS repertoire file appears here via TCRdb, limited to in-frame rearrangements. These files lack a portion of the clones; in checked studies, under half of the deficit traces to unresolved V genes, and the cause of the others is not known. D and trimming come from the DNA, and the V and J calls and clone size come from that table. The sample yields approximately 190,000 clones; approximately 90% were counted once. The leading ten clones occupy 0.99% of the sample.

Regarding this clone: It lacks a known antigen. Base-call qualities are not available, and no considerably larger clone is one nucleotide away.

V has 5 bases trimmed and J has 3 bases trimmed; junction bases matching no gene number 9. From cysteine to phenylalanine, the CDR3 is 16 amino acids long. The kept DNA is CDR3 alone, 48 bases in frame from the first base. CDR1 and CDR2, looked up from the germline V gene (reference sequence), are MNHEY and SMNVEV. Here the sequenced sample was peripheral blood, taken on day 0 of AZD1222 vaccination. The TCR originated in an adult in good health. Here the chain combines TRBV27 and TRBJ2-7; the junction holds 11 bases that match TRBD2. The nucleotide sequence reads TGTGCCAGCAGTCCCAACTCGGGACTAGCGGTCTACGAGCAGTACTTC. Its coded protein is CASSPNSGLAVYEQYF.